This T cell receptor beta chain was obtained from a study of shared clonotypes between healthy human individuals. Study-wide results and caveats: Few donors limited the genetic and exposure-history diversity represented. Sampling included only blood; tissue repertoires likely differ.

The CDR3 runs 10 residues. V lost 11 bases, J lost 15 bases, and 17 bases lay in between. Germline CDR1 is LGHNT and CDR2 is FRNRAP. Original analysis: Junction-only immunoSEQ sequences carried no quality scores, so filtering differed. The data were produced by immunoSEQ multiplex PCR, yet TCRdb's version contains in-frame clones alone and is incomplete. V and J calls and clone size follow that table, whereas D and trimming were derived from the DNA. The sample has hundreds of thousands of clones, about four fifths seen once. A remark on this clone: As yet, its antigen is unknown.

Sequencing was done on a sample of PBMCs. The TCR was taken from a woman aged 40 to 50 in good health. Some clones in this sample may be carry-over from other donors' samples. The chain combines TRBV12-5 with TRBJ2-1; D is possibly TRBD1 or TRBD2 (5 bases each). For the CDR3, the DNA is TGTGCTCCAAAGGGGAGCTTGTCGTTCTTC. This translates into CAPKGSLSFF. Full variable domain (outside the CDR3, taken from reference TRBV12-5 and TRBJ2-1): DARVTQTPRHKVTEMGQEVTMRCQPILGHNTVFWYRQTMMQGLELLAYFRNRAPLDDSGMPKDRFSAEMPDATLATLKIQPSEPRDSAVYFCAPKGSLSFFGPGTRLTVL.